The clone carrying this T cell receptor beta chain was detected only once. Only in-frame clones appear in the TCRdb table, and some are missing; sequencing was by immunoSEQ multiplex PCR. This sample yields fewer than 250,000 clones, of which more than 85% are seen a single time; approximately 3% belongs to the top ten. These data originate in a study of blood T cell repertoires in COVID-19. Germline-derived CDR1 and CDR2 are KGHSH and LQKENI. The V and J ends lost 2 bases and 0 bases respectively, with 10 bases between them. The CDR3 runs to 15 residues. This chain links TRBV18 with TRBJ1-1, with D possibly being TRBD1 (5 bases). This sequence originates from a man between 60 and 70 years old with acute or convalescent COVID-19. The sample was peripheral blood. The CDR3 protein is CASSPGPGLNTEAFF. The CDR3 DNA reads TGTGCCAGCTCACCAGGTCCAGGGCTGAACACTGAAGCTTTCTTT.